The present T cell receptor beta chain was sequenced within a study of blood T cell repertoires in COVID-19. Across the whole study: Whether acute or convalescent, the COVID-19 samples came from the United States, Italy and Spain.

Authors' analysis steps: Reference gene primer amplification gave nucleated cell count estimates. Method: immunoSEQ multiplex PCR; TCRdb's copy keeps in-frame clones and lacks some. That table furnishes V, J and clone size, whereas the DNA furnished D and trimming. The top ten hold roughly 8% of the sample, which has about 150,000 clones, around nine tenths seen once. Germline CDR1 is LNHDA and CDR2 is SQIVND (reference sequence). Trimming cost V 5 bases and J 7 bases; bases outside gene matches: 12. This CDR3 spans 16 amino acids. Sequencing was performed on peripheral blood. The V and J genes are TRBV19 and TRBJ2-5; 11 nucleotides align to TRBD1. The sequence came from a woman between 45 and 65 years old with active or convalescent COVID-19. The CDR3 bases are TGTGCCAGTAGTTCTGGACAGGGGGCCCCCAGTGGGACCCAGTACTTC. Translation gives CASSSGQGAPSGTQYF. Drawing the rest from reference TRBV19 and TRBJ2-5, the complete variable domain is DGGITQSPKYLFRKEGQNVTLSCEQNLNHDAMYWYRQDPGQGLRLIYYSQIVNDFQKGDIAEGYSVSREKKESFPLTVTSAQKNPTAFYLCASSSGQGAPSGTQYFGPGTRLLVL.